This TCR beta chain is drawn from a study of blood T cell repertoires in COVID-19. Whole-study context: PBMCs, B-cell-depleted T cells, or T cells provided the cDNA or gDNA that made up the material.

Authors' analysis steps: Cell counts per sample came from amplifying reference gene primers. Assay: immunoSEQ multiplex PCR; the TCRdb copy retains only in-frame clones and omits some. V and J calls and clone size are copied from that table; D and trimming were computed from the DNA. This sample yields approximately 670,000 clones, of which about 90% are seen a single time; roughly 0.25% belongs to the top ten. CDR1 and CDR2 from the germline V gene are SGHTA and FQGNSA. The CDR3 totals 15 residues. Trimming stripped 5 bases from V and 5 bases from J, with 16 bases between. The material sequenced was peripheral blood. This chain connects TRBV7-2 to TRBJ2-1; no firm D call. The sequence came from a woman under 30 with acute or convalescent COVID-19. The CDR3 region is CASSPLTTPHNEQFF. In DNA, the CDR3 is TGTGCCAGCAGCCCTCTAACTACACCCCACAATGAGCAGTTCTTC.